These 5 T cell receptor beta chains share one sample of origin, sequenced in a study of T cells in Graves' hyperthyroidism and ophthalmopathy. The source material, RNA transcripts, was used to amplify TCR beta CDR3 regions. TCR CDR3 underwent first-round RT-PCR with the HTBI primer set. TCRdb passed the multiplex PCR reads through MiXCR, listing each CDR3 protein once. The repertoire holds about 720,000 distinct CDR3 sequences, with about a sixth as singletons. The sample was blood. Receptors were obtained from a man in his late teens or twenties with Graves' hyperthyroidism.

This clonotype was recorded at least ten times. This CDR3 reads CASSQVLAVQETQYF. DNA of the CDR3: TGTGCCAGCAGCCAAGTACTAGCGGTCCAAGAGACCCAGTACTTC. The chain recombines TRBV3-1 with TRBJ2-5; the match to TRBD2 covers 8 bases. The CDR3 spans 15 residues. With 1 base clipped from V and 1 base from J, the junction kept 2 bases outside the gene matches. In germline, CDR1 is LGHDT, CDR2 YNNKEL (reference sequence).

The chain joins TRBV13 to TRBJ1-6; weak D call: TRBD1 (5 bases). Germline CDR1 reads PRHDT; CDR2 reads FYEKMQ (reference sequence). This CDR3 region has 15 residues. The V end lost 3 bases, the J end lost 7 bases, and 13 bases lay between the germline ends. In nucleotides, the CDR3 is TGTGCCAGCAGCTTGGGGCCAGGGCCCAATTCACCCCTCCACTTT. Translated, it gives CASSLGPGPNSPLHF. Combining the CDR3 with reference TRBV13 and TRBJ1-6 gives the whole variable domain AAGVIQSPRHLIKEKRETATLKCYPIPRHDTVYWYQQGPGQDPQFLISFYEKMQSDKGSIPDRFSAQQFSDYHSELNMSSLELGDSALYFCASSLGPGPNSPLHFGNGTRLTVT.

Many counts were recorded for this clonotype. The CDR3 region has the DNA TGTGCCAGCAGTTTGGCGAGAGTCTCCTACAATGAGCAGTTCTTC. Translation: CASSLARVSYNEQFF. This chain uses TRBV28 with TRBJ2-1; D call uncertain. V lost 3 bases, J lost 0 bases, and 9 bases lay in between. Germline V lookup: CDR1 MDHEN, CDR2 SYDVKM. The CDR3 has 15 amino acids.

This clonotype was seen many times. The chain recombines TRBV6-2 or TRBV6-3 with TRBJ2-2; unclear D gene. The CDR3 extends over 13 amino acids. Germline CDR1 is MNHEY and CDR2 is SVGEGT. The V end lost 2 bases, the J end lost 5 bases, and 6 bases lay between the germline ends. CDR3 sequence: CASSYLRTGELFF. The CDR3 bases are TGTGCCAGCAGTTACCTTAGGACCGGGGAGCTGTTTTTT.

As for this clonotype: The junction shows a germline mismatch at one end, possibly a read error. The chain links TRBV15 to TRBJ2-5; no reliable D call. The germline CDR1 and CDR2 sequences are LNHNV and YYDKDF (reference sequence). The CDR3 has 12 amino acids. Here the CDR3 DNA reads TGTGCCACCAGCGGAGAGGAGGAGACCCAGTACTTC. The encoded protein is CATSGEEETQYF.